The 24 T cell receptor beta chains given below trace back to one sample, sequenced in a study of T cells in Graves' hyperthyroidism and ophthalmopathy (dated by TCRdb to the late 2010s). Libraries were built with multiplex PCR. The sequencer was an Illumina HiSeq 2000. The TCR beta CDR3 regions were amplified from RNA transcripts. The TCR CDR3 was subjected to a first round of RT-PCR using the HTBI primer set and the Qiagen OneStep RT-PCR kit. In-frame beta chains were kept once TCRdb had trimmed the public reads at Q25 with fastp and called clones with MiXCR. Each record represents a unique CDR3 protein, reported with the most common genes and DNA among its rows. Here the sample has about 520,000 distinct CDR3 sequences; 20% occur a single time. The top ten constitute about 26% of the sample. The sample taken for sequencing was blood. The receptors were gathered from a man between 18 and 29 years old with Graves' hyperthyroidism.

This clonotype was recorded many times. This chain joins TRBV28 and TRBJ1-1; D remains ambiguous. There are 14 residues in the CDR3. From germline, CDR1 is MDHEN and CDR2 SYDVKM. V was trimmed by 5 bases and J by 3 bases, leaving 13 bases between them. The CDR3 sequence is CASSTPRPDTEAFF. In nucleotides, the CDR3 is TGTGCCAGCAGTACCCCCCGCCCCGACACTGAAGCTTTCTTT.

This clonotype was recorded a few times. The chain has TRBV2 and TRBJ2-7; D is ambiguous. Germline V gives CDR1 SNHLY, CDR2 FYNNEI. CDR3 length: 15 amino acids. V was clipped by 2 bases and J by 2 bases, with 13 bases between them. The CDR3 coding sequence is TGTGCCAGCAGTGAACGACGGGCCGGCCCCTACGAGCAGTACTTC. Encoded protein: CASSERRAGPYEQYF.

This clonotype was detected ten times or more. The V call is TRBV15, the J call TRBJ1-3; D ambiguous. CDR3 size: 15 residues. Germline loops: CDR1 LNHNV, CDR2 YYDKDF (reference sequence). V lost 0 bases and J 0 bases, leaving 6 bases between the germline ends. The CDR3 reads CATSREESSGNTIYF. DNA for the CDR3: TGTGCCACCAGCAGAGAGGAGAGCTCTGGAAACACCATATATTTT.

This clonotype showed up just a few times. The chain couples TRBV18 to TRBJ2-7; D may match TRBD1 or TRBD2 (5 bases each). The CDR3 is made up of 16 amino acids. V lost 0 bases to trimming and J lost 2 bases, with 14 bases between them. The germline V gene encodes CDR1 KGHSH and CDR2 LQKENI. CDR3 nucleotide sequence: TGTGCCAGCTCACCACCGGTCCCCCCGGGGCCCTACGAGCAGTACTTC. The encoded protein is CASSPPVPPGPYEQYF.

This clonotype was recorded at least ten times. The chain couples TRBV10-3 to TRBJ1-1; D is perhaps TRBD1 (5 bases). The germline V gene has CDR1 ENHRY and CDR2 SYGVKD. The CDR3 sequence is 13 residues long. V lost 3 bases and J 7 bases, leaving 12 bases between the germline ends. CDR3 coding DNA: TGTGCCATCAGTGATGGGAGGGGTAATGAAGCTTTCTTT. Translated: CAISDGRGNEAFF.

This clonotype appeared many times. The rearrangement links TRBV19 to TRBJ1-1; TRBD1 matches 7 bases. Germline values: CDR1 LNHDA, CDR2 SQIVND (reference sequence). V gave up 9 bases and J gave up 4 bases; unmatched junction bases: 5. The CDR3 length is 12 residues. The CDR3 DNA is TGTGCCAGCAGACAGGGTGGCACTGAAGCTTTCTTT. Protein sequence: CASRQGGTEAFF.

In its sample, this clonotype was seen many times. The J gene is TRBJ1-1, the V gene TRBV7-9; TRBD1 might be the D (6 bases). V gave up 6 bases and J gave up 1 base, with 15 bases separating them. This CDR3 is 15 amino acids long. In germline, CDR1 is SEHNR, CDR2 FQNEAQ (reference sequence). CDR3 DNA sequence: TGTGCCAGCAGGCCTATAGCAGGGGCGAACACTGAAGCTTTCTTT. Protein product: CASRPIAGANTEAFF. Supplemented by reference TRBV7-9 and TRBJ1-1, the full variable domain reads DTGVSQNPRHKITKRGQNVTFRCDPISEHNRLYWYRQTLGQGPEFLTYFQNEAQLEKSRLLSDRFSAERPKGSFSTLEIQRTEQGDSAMYLCASRPIAGANTEAFFGQGTRLTVV.

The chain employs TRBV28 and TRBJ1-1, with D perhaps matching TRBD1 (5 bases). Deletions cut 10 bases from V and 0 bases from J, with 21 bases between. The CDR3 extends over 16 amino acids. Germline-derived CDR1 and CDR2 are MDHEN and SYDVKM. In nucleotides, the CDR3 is TGTGCCACTGGGACCGCGGGGGGACCCATGAACACTGAAGCTTTCTTT. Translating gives CATGTAGGPMNTEAFF. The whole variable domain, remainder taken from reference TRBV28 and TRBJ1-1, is DVKVTQSSRYLVKRTGEKVFLECVQDMDHENMFWYRQDPGLGLRLIYFSYDVKMKEKGDIPEGYSVSREKKERFSLILESASTNQTSMYLCATGTAGGPMNTEAFFGQGTRLTVV.

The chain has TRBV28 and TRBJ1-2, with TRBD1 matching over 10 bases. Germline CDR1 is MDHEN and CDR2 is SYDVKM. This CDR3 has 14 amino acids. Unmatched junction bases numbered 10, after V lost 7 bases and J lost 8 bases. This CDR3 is CASTQDRGIGGYTF. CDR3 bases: TGTGCCAGCACCCAGGACAGGGGGATAGGGGGCTACACCTTC.

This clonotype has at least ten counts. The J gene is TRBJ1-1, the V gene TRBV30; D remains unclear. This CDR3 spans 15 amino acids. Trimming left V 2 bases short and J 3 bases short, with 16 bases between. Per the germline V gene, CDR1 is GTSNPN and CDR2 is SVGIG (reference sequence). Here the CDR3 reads CAWSPVGPWDTEAFF. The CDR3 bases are TGTGCCTGGAGTCCTGTCGGGCCCTGGGACACTGAAGCTTTCTTT.

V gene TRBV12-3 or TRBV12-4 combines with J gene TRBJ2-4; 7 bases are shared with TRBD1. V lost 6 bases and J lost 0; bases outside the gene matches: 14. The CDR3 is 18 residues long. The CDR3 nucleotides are TGTGCCAGCAGCCAAGGACAGGAAATCTTCATAGCCAAAAACATTCAGTACTTC. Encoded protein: CASSQGQEIFIAKNIQYF.

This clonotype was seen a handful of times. This chain's CDR3 is CSARDGRLGLRGYTF. The CDR3 bases are TGCAGTGCTAGAGATGGAAGGTTGGGGCTGCGGGGCTACACCTTC. V and J are TRBV20-1 and TRBJ1-2; D is perhaps TRBD1 (5 bases). V gave up 0 bases and J gave up 8 bases, with 19 bases separating them. The CDR3 sequence is 15 residues long. Germline CDR1 reads DFQATT; CDR2 reads SNEGSKA (reference sequence).

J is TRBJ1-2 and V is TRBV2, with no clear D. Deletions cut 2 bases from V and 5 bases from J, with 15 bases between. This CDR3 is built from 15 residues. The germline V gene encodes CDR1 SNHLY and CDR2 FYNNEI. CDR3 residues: CASSETAGSWYGYTF. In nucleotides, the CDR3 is TGTGCCAGCAGTGAAACGGCAGGCTCTTGGTATGGCTACACCTTC.

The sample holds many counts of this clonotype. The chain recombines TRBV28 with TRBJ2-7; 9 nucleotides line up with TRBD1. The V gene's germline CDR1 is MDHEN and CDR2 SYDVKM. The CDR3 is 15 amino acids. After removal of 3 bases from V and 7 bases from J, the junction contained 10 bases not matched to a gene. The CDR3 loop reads CASSLWGQGLVEQYF. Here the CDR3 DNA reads TGTGCCAGCAGTTTGTGGGGACAGGGATTAGTTGAGCAGTACTTC.

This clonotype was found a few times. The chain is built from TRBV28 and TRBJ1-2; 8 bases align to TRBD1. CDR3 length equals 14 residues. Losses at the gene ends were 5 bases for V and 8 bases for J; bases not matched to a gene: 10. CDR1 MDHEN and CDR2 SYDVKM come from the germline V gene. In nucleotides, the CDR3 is TGTGCCAGCAGTCCCAGGGACAGGACCGGGGGCTACACCTTC. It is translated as CASSPRDRTGGYTF.

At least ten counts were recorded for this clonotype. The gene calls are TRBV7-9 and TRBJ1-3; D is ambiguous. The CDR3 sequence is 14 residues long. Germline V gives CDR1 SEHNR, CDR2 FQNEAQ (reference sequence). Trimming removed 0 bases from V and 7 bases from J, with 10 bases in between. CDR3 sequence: CASSLAFLENTIYF. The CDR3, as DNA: TGTGCCAGCAGCTTAGCGTTCCTCGAGAACACCATATATTTT. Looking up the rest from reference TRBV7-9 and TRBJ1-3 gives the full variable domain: DTGVSQNPRHKITKRGQNVTFRCDPISEHNRLYWYRQTLGQGPEFLTYFQNEAQLEKSRLLSDRFSAERPKGSFSTLEIQRTEQGDSAMYLCASSLAFLENTIYFGEGSWLTVV.

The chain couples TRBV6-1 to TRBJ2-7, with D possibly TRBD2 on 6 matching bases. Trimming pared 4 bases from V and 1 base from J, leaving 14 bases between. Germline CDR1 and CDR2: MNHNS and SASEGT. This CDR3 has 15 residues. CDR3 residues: CASSVAGRGSYEQYF. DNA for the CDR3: TGTGCCAGCAGTGTTGCGGGACGGGGTTCCTACGAGCAGTACTTC.

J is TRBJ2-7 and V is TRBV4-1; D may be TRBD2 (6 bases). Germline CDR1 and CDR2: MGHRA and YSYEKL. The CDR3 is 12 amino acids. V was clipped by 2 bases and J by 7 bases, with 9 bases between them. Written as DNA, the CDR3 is TGCGCCAGCAGCCAAAAGGCGGGAGAGCAGTACTTC. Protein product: CASSQKAGEQYF.

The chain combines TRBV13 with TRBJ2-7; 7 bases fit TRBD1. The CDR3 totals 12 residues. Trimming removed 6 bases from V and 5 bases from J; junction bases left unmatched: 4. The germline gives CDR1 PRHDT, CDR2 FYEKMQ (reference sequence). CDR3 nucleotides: TGTGCCAGCAGGCGCGACAGGGACGAGCAGTACTTC. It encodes CASRRDRDEQYF.

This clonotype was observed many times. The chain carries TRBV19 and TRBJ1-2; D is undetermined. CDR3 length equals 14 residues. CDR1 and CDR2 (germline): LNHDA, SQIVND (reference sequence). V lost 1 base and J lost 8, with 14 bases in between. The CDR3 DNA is TGTGCCAGTAGTATAGCTCTTCGGCCCCGAGGCTACACCTTC. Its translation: CASSIALRPRGYTF.

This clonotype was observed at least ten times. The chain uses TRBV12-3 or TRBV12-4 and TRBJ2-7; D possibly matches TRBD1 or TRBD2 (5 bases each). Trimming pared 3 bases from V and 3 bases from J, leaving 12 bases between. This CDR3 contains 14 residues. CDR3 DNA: TGTGCCAGCAGTTTCGGGGCGCCGGGCTACGAGCAGTACTTC. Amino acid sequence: CASSFGAPGYEQYF.

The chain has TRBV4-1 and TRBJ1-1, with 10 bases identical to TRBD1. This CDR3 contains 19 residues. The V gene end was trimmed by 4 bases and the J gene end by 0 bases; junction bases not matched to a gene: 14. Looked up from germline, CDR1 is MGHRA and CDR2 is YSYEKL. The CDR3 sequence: CASSPLPGTGALMNTEAFF. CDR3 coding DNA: TGCGCCAGCAGCCCCCTACCCGGGACAGGGGCTTTGATGAACACTGAAGCTTTCTTT.

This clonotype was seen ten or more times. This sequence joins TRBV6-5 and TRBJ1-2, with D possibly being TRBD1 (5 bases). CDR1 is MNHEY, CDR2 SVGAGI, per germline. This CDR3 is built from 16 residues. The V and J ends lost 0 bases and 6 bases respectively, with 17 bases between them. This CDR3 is CASSYSKAAGQHGYTF. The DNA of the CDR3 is TGTGCCAGCAGTTACTCGAAGGCTGCAGGACAACATGGCTACACCTTC.

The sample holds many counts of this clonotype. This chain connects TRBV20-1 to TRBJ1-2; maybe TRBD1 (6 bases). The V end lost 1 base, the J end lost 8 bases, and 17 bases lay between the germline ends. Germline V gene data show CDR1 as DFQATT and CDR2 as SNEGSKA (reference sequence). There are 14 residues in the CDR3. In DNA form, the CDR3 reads TGCAGTGCTAGAGGCAGGGGATTGTGTGGGGGCTACACCTTC. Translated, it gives CSARGRGLCGGYTF.